This T cell receptor beta chain was recovered during a study of beta chain features in type 1 diabetes. Looking at the study overall: Patients shared similar age, gender and cell yields with healthy donors.

A few counts support this clone. Its antigen is undetermined. Study-wide results and caveats: Shorter TCRB CDR3s, moderately but significantly so, were found in Type 1 diabetes patients in all four CD4+ subsets.

Expressed TCRB transcripts were sequenced after all isolated RNA was converted to cDNA. Method: immunoSEQ multiplex PCR; TCRdb's copy keeps in-frame clones and lacks some. The table lists hundreds of thousands of clones, about 11% of them singletons. Trimming stripped 4 bases from V and 2 bases from J, with 18 bases between. Looked up from germline, CDR1 is SEHNR and CDR2 is FQNEAQ (reference sequence). The CDR3 is 18 residues long. The sample comprised naive CD4+ T cells from blood. The chain is built from TRBV7-9 and TRBJ2-6, with no clear D. The clonotype comes from a man aged 30 to 39 with type 1 diabetes. The CDR3 reads CASSSSLTLPPGANVLTF. DNA of the CDR3: TGTGCCAGCAGCTCGAGTCTCACTCTGCCCCCTGGGGCCAACGTCCTGACTTTC.